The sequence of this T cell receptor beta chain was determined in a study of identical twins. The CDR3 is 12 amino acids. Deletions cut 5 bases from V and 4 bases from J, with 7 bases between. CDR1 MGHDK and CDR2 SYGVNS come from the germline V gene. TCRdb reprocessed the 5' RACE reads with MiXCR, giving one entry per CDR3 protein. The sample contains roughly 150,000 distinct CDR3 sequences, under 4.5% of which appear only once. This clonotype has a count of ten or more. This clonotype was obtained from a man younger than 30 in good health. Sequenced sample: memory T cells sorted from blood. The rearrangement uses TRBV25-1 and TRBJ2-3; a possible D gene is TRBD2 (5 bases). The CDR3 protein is CASSSSADTQYF. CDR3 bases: TGTGCCAGCAGTAGTAGCGCAGATACGCAGTATTTT.